This T cell receptor (beta chain) is drawn from a study of shared clonotypes between healthy human individuals. Assay execution took place at the deep level. Unsorted PBMC DNA went through sequencing on ten immunoSEQ deep assay plates. This table comes from immunoSEQ multiplex PCR, and its TCRdb copy is limited to in-frame clones, with some not included. There are about 490,000 clones in the sample; 76% occur only once, and around 13% lies in the top ten. The length of the CDR3 is 16 residues. The trim removed 5 bases at V and 4 bases at J, leaving 9 bases unmatched. The germline V gene encodes CDR1 MGHRA and CDR2 YSYEKL.

The sample consisted of PBMCs. The chain is built from TRBV4-1 and TRBJ2-1; 9 bases map to TRBD2. This receptor was taken from a middle-aged woman in good health. Some clones in this sample may be carry-over from other donors' samples. CDR3 loop: CASSFWAGGGYNEQFF. The CDR3 region has the DNA TGCGCCAGCAGCTTTTGGGCGGGAGGGGGGTACAATGAGCAGTTCTTC.